Listed here is a single TCR beta chain. Its specificity is unknown. Genomic DNA came from tens of millions of PBMCs in unsorted samples. Produced via immunoSEQ multiplex PCR; TCRdb's table is partial and in-frame only. The sample has about 480,000 clones; 79% are singletons. This sample was taken from a study of shared clonotypes between healthy human individuals. Broader study findings: Limited genetic and exposure-history diversity came from having few donors.

The CDR3 is 14 residues long. V was clipped by 2 bases and J by 1 base; unmatched bases: 2. Per the germline V gene, CDR1 is SGHTA and CDR2 is FQGNSA. The V and J genes are TRBV7-2 and TRBJ2-7; 7 positions agree with TRBD1. The source of this sequence is a woman in her forties in good health. Some clones in this sample may be carry-over from other donors' samples. Sequenced input: PBMCs. CDR3 residues: CASSLNRGSYEQYF. CDR3 DNA: TGTGCCAGCAGCTTAAACAGGGGATCCTACGAGCAGTACTTC.